These 28 T cell receptor beta chains share one sample of origin, sequenced in a study of blood T cell repertoires in COVID-19. Produced via immunoSEQ multiplex PCR; TCRdb's table is partial and in-frame only. This table holds approximately 250,000 clones, 91% found once. The sample was PBMCs or T cells enriched from blood (not recorded which). The receptors were sampled from a man aged 35-49 years who had been exposed to COVID-19.

In this sample, this clone turned up once. The chain is built from TRBV30 and TRBJ2-5; no firm D call. Germline V gives CDR1 GTSNPN, CDR2 SVGIG (reference sequence). This CDR3 spans 14 amino acids. V was trimmed by 1 base and J by 0 bases, leaving 9 bases between them. The CDR3 protein is CAWSAFPDQETQYF. CDR3 in DNA: TGTGCCTGGAGTGCGTTTCCGGACCAAGAGACCCAGTACTTC.

The rearrangement links TRBV28 to TRBJ1-1; 8 positions match TRBD1. CDR1 is MDHEN and CDR2 is SYDVKM in the germline V gene. CDR3 size: 16 residues. Losses at the gene ends were 5 bases for V and 4 bases for J; bases not matched to a gene: 12. This chain's CDR3 is CASSAFQGAGGTEAFF. In nucleotides, the CDR3 is TGTGCCAGCAGTGCTTTTCAGGGGGCTGGGGGCACTGAAGCTTTCTTT.

The chain recombines TRBV28 with TRBJ2-1; 7 nucleotides line up with TRBD1. Germline V gene lookup returns CDR1 MDHEN and CDR2 SYDVKM. This CDR3 has 18 amino acids. J gave up 8 bases and V 3 bases, and 19 bases lay outside the gene matches. CDR3 loop: CASSLRPRARQGLDEQFF. CDR3 in DNA: TGTGCCAGCAGTTTGAGGCCCCGGGCGAGACAGGGATTGGATGAGCAGTTCTTC. Filled out from reference TRBV28 and TRBJ2-1, the complete variable domain reads DVKVTQSSRYLVKRTGEKVFLECVQDMDHENMFWYRQDPGLGLRLIYFSYDVKMKEKGDIPEGYSVSREKKERFSLILESASTNQTSMYLCASSLRPRARQGLDEQFFGPGTRLTVL.

The rearrangement links TRBV27 to TRBJ1-5; 8 bases match TRBD1. Germline V gene lookup returns CDR1 MNHEY and CDR2 SMNVEV (reference sequence). The CDR3 runs to 14 residues. V shed 7 bases, J shed 2 bases, and the junction held 4 bases outside the gene matches. The CDR3: CASKPTGGNQPQHF. The CDR3, as DNA: TGTGCCAGCAAACCGACAGGGGGCAATCAGCCCCAGCATTTT.

V and J are TRBV11-1 and TRBJ2-5, with 8 bases identical to TRBD2. V shed 2 bases, J shed 1 base, and the junction held 6 bases outside the gene matches. The CDR3 runs to 16 residues. Per germline, CDR1 SGHAT and CDR2 FQDESV (reference sequence). As DNA, the CDR3 is TGTGCCAGCAGCTTACCGGGAGGGCCCTCCCAAGAGACCCAGTACTTC. Amino acids: CASSLPGGPSQETQYF.

This CDR3 reads CASSLSGFSGDTQYF. The CDR3 region has the DNA TGTGCCAGCAGCTTAAGCGGGTTCTCGGGCGATACGCAGTATTTT. The chain joins TRBV7-3 to TRBJ2-3, with D possibly being TRBD2 (5 bases). Germline CDR1 reads SGHTA; CDR2 reads FQGTGA. The CDR3 sequence is 15 residues long. The V end lost 1 base, the J end lost 6 bases, and 14 bases lay between the germline ends.

V usage is TRBV24-1 and J usage is TRBJ1-4; D not certain. Trimming took off 8 bases at V and 8 bases at J, with 8 bases between the two ends. Germline V gene lookup returns CDR1 KGHDR and CDR2 SFDVKD. The CDR3 is made up of 11 amino acids. Written as DNA, the CDR3 is TGTGCCACCAAGCTGTCGGAAAAACTGTTTTTT. Protein: CATKLSEKLFF.

This rearrangement joins TRBV29-1 to TRBJ1-1; D is ambiguous. Trimming took off 1 base at V and 2 bases at J, with 5 bases between the two ends. CDR1 and CDR2 from the germline V gene are SQVTM and ANQGSEA. The CDR3 totals 12 residues. CDR3 protein: CSVEVRNTEAFF. CDR3 DNA sequence: TGCAGCGTTGAAGTGCGTAACACTGAAGCTTTCTTT.

This clone is a singleton in its sample. For the CDR3, the DNA is TGTGCCAGCAGTTTGGGACTCAACCAAGAGACCCAGTACTTC. Translation: CASSLGLNQETQYF. This chain joins TRBV27 and TRBJ2-5; D perhaps matches TRBD2 (6 bases). V was trimmed by 3 bases and J by 0 bases, leaving 8 bases between them. The CDR3 extends over 14 amino acids. Germline assignment: CDR1 MNHEY and CDR2 SMNVEV (reference sequence).

The chain recombines TRBV24-1 with TRBJ2-1; 10 bases are a match to TRBD1. The V segment lost 3 bases and the J segment 2 bases; nucleotides outside the gene matches: 9. Germline lookup yields CDR1 KGHDR and CDR2 SFDVKD. The CDR3 is 18 amino acids. The CDR3 is CATSDPNPGTGAYNEQFF. CDR3 coding DNA: TGTGCCACCAGTGATCCGAACCCCGGGACAGGGGCCTACAATGAGCAGTTCTTC.

This rearrangement joins TRBV2 to TRBJ2-2; D is perhaps TRBD1 (6 bases). The CDR3 covers 12 residues. Germline loops: CDR1 SNHLY, CDR2 FYNNEI. The V gene lost 8 bases and the J gene lost 5 bases, with 9 bases spanning the gap. This chain's CDR3 is CASAGETGELFF. The CDR3 nucleotides are TGTGCCAGCGCAGGGGAAACCGGGGAGCTGTTTTTT.

The chain carries TRBV5-1 and TRBJ2-1, with 13 nucleotides matching TRBD2. V trimming: 5 bases; J trimming: 0 bases; junction bases outside the gene matches: 2. CDR1 SGHRS and CDR2 YFSETQ come from the germline V gene. The CDR3 spans 16 residues. The CDR3 DNA reads TGCGCCAGCAGGGGACTAGCGGGAAGCTCCTACAATGAGCAGTTCTTC. This translates into CASRGLAGSSYNEQFF.

The chain carries TRBV5-1 and TRBJ2-6, with 7 bases aligning to TRBD1. This CDR3 has 15 residues. The junction had 3 bases not matched to a gene; V was cut back by 4 bases and J by 2 bases. Germline V gene sequence: CDR1 SGHRS, CDR2 YFSETQ. The CDR3 reads CASSPDRAGANVLTF. DNA of the CDR3: TGCGCCAGCAGCCCTGACAGGGCTGGGGCCAACGTCCTGACTTTC. The full variable domain, in which reference TRBV5-1 and TRBJ2-6 provide the parts outside the CDR3, is KAGVTQTPRYLIKTRGQQVTLSCSPISGHRSVSWYQQTPGQGLQFLFEYFSETQRNKGNFPGRFSGRQFSNSRSEMNVSTLELGDSALYLCASSPDRAGANVLTFGAGSRLTVL.

The table lists this clone with a few counts. The rearrangement joins TRBV6-6 to TRBJ2-2; 7 nucleotides line up with TRBD1. Germline lookup yields CDR1 MNHNY and CDR2 SVGAGI (reference sequence). V was clipped by 5 bases and J by 1 base; unmatched bases: 16. This CDR3 has 19 amino acids. The CDR3 loop reads CASSLRPGQPILNTGELFF. The DNA of the CDR3 is TGTGCCAGCAGTCTTAGACCGGGACAGCCAATCTTGAACACCGGGGAGCTGTTTTTT.

The CDR3 region is CASSQGRLSYGYTF. The CDR3 DNA is TGTGCCAGCAGCCAGGGCCGATTGAGCTATGGCTACACCTTC. V is TRBV7-9 and J is TRBJ1-2; maybe TRBD1 (5 bases). V shed 5 bases and J shed 4 bases, with 14 bases lying between them. Germline V gene sequence: CDR1 SEHNR, CDR2 FQNEAQ (reference sequence). This CDR3 has 14 residues.

The J gene is TRBJ2-2, the V gene TRBV11-3; 7 nucleotides line up with TRBD1. Germline V lookup: CDR1 SGHNT, CDR2 YENEEA. Trimming at V came to 3 bases and at J to 0 bases, leaving 4 bases not matched to a gene. The length of the CDR3 is 16 residues. The CDR3, as DNA: TGTGCCAGCAGCTTGGGGGACAGCACGAACACCGGGGAGCTGTTTTTT. It is translated as CASSLGDSTNTGELFF. Based on the CDR3 plus reference TRBV11-3 and TRBJ2-2, the full variable domain is EAGVVQSPRYKIIEKKQPVAFWCNPISGHNTLYWYLQNLGQGPELLIRYENEEAVDDSQLPKDRFSAERLKGVDSTLKIQPAELGDSAVYLCASSLGDSTNTGELFFGEGSRLTVL.

The genes are TRBV25-1 and TRBJ1-4; 7 bases match TRBD1. V lost 8 bases, J lost 8 bases, and 8 bases stayed unmatched. Per the germline V gene, CDR1 is MGHDK and CDR2 is SYGVNS. The CDR3 has 13 residues. The chain's CDR3 is CASLGQKEEKLFF. CDR3 DNA: TGTGCCAGCCTGGGACAGAAAGAGGAAAAACTGTTTTTT.

The chain combines TRBV11-3 with TRBJ2-2; tentatively, D is TRBD1 (6 bases). Germline V gene lookup returns CDR1 SGHNT and CDR2 YENEEA. V was shortened by 4 bases and J by 3 bases, with 18 bases between the two germline ends. The CDR3 is 17 residues long. CDR3 in DNA: TGTGCCAGCAGCTCTCCCGCTGGACAGACGGACACCGGGGAGCTGTTTTTT. Translation gives CASSSPAGQTDTGELFF.

This chain connects TRBV5-1 to TRBJ1-5; D uncertain. Trimming pared 2 bases from V and 5 bases from J, leaving 8 bases between. CDR3 size: 13 residues. Germline lookup yields CDR1 SGHRS and CDR2 YFSETQ. This CDR3 is CASSLTPYQPQHF. As DNA, the CDR3 is TGCGCCAGCAGCTTAACACCTTATCAGCCCCAGCATTTT.

This clone was counted at least ten times. This chain joins TRBV29-1 and TRBJ2-7; 9 bases map to TRBD1. Germline CDR1 reads SQVTM; CDR2 reads ANQGSEA. The trim removed 8 bases at V and 3 bases at J, leaving 8 bases unmatched. This CDR3 comprises 13 residues. CDR3 in amino acids: CSPGQGRSYEQYF. The CDR3 DNA sequence: TGCAGCCCCGGACAGGGGAGAAGCTACGAGCAGTACTTC.

The chain joins TRBV13 to TRBJ2-7, with TRBD2 identical over 9 bases. Germline V gene lookup returns CDR1 PRHDT and CDR2 FYEKMQ (reference sequence). The CDR3 runs 14 residues. Trimming took 5 bases from V and 1 from J; bases not matched to a gene: 3. This chain's CDR3 is CASSPTSGSYEQYF. CDR3 bases: TGTGCCAGCAGCCCGACTAGCGGTTCCTACGAGCAGTACTTC.

V usage is TRBV19 and J usage is TRBJ2-2, with 11 positions matching TRBD2. CDR1 is LNHDA, CDR2 SQIVND, per germline (reference sequence). After removal of 2 bases from V and 4 bases from J, the junction contained 3 bases not matched to a gene. The CDR3 sequence is 16 residues long. CDR3 loop: CASSIRLAGGTGELFF. As DNA, the CDR3 is TGTGCCAGTAGTATACGGCTAGCGGGAGGCACCGGGGAGCTGTTTTTT.

The chain uses TRBV28 and TRBJ1-6; perhaps TRBD1 as D (5 bases). The CDR3 length is 17 residues. The V end was cut by 3 bases, the J end by 0 bases, with 12 bases between. CDR1 and CDR2 (germline): MDHEN, SYDVKM. The CDR3 is CASSLRGISSYNSPLHF. The DNA of the CDR3 is TGTGCCAGCAGTTTGCGGGGGATAAGCTCCTATAATTCACCCCTCCACTTT.

The chain combines TRBV19 with TRBJ1-5; no reliable D call. The CDR3 runs to 18 residues. Per the germline V gene, CDR1 is LNHDA and CDR2 is SQIVND (reference sequence). With 7 bases removed from V and 1 base from J, the gap between germline ends came to 23 bases. CDR3 coding DNA: TGTGCCAGTACCCCCTTCGTGTCTTCTCGAGGAAGCAATCAGCCCCAGCATTTT. Protein sequence: CASTPFVSSRGSNQPQHF.

This chain uses TRBV5-1 with TRBJ2-1; TRBD2 is a possible D gene (5 bases). V lost 3 bases and J lost 1, with 11 bases in between. The germline CDR1 and CDR2 sequences are SGHRS and YFSETQ. The CDR3 has 15 residues. As DNA, the CDR3 is TGCGCCAGCAGCTCTACCCCGGGATCCTACAATGAGCAGTTCTTC. Translating gives CASSSTPGSYNEQFF.

This chain joins TRBV6-5 and TRBJ1-2; a weak D match, TRBD1 (6 bases). This CDR3 contains 14 residues. CDR1 and CDR2 from the germline V gene are MNHEY and SVGAGI. Trimming pared 6 bases from V and 5 bases from J, leaving 16 bases between. The CDR3 spells CASSRGRGAYGYTF. CDR3 sequence (DNA): TGTGCCAGCAGCCGAGGACGGGGGGCTTATGGCTACACCTTC.

The chain has TRBV6-4 and TRBJ2-1, with D possibly being TRBD2 (5 bases). The CDR3 contains 15 residues. The germline V gene has CDR1 MRHNA and CDR2 SNTAGT. The V end was cut by 7 bases, the J end by 8 bases, with 21 bases between. The DNA of the CDR3 is TGTGCCAGCATGATCTCGAGCGGTAGGTTCGATGAGCAGTTCTTC. Residues: CASMISSGRFDEQFF.

This chain links TRBV3-1 (or the pseudogene TRBV3-2) with TRBJ1-2, with D possibly matching TRBD1 (5 bases). With 6 bases removed from V and 1 base from J, the gap between germline ends came to 18 bases. Germline CDR1 is LGHDT and CDR2 is YNNKEL (reference sequence). CDR3 length: 16 residues. The CDR3: CASSPPGLHLNYGYTF. The CDR3 DNA reads as TGTGCCAGCAGTCCTCCGGGACTCCACCTTAACTATGGCTACACCTTC.